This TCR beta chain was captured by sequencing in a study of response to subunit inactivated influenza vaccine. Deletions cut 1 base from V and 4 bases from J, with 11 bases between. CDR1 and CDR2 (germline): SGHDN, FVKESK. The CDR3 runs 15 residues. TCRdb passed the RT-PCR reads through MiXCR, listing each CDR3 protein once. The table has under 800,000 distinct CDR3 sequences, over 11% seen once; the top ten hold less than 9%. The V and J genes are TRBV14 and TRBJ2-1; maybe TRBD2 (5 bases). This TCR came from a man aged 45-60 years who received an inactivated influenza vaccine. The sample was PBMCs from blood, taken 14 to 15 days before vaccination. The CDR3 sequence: CASSQGRGIYNEQFF. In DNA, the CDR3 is TGTGCCAGCAGCCAAGGTCGGGGAATTTACAATGAGCAGTTCTTC.